These 3 T cell receptor beta chains came from one sample sequenced in a study of shared clonotypes between healthy human individuals. Produced via immunoSEQ multiplex PCR; TCRdb's table is partial and in-frame only. The sample yields about 1.1 million clones, around three quarters seen once. Specimen: memory CD4+ T cells from PBMCs. The subset denotes: CD45RA-negative fraction. These receptor sequences come from a man younger than 30 in good health. Some clones in this sample may be carry-over from other donors' samples.

The chain recombines TRBV30 with TRBJ1-1; no clear D. Germline assignment: CDR1 GTSNPN and CDR2 SVGIG (reference sequence). V was cut by 5 bases and J by 4 bases, with 17 bases left in between. The CDR3 totals 14 residues. CDR3 residues: CAWEVGGHGTEAFF. The CDR3 DNA is TGTGCCTGGGAGGTGGGCGGGCACGGCACTGAAGCTTTCTTT.

The J gene is TRBJ1-2, the V gene TRBV29-1; the D gene is possibly TRBD1 (5 bases). Deletions cut 3 bases from V and 5 bases from J, with 13 bases between. Germline V gene sequence: CDR1 SQVTM, CDR2 ANQGSEA. The CDR3 has 13 amino acids. CDR3 in amino acids: CSVEPGRAYGYTF. CDR3 DNA sequence: TGCAGCGTTGAGCCAGGGAGGGCGTATGGCTACACCTTC.

At least ten counts were recorded for this clone. V is TRBV10-2 and J is TRBJ2-3; D call uncertain. Per the germline V gene, CDR1 is WSHSY and CDR2 is SAAADI. The CDR3 contains 13 residues. V shed 3 bases and J shed 10 bases, with 14 bases lying between them. The CDR3 DNA reads as TGCGCCAGCAGTGACCATAAGGGCTCGGCGCAGTATTTT. Its translation is CASSDHKGSAQYF.